The sequence of this TCR beta chain was determined in a study of T cells after yellow fever vaccination (dated by TCRdb to between 2018 and 2021). Notes on the research overall: The SMART-Seq v4 Ultra Low Input RNA kit was used to prepare libraries from fractions with low cell numbers. To follow T-cell clones before and after primary and booster YFV17D yellow fever vaccination, bulk TCR alpha and beta repertoires were sequenced over time. The cohort comprised two healthy male donors, one aged 18 to 30 and one aged 30 to 40 years. Blood was collected at multiple timepoints before and after primary and secondary immunization, and bulk PBMC replicates and cell subsets were isolated. Overall study outcomes, separate from this receptor: A small share of clonotypes occurred in both CD4 and CD8 compartments, likely arising from convergent recombination. Because abundant contaminating clonotypes from the bulk population could be contained in FACS-sorted repertoires, computational filtering was required. Because the study included only a couple of donors, the extent to which the findings can be generalized is limited. Compared with the primary T-cell response, the secondary T-cell response was faster but weaker, reaching its peak on day 5 rather than on day 15. Most clones expanded after primary vaccination were re-detected after the booster (almost 98% of CD4 and approximately 85% of CD8), suggesting broad memory maintenance.

This clonotype was seen many times. This receptor's antigen is unknown. No much larger clone is present one base from it, and per-base qualities are unavailable. For sequencing, an Illumina NovaSeq 6000 was employed. TCR cDNA was synthesized by 5'RACE template switching, which introduced a universal primer site and unique molecular identifiers. cDNA synthesis was primed from both the TCR alpha and TCR beta constant segments. Library amplification involved two PCR steps, and the second step added sample barcodes and sequencing adapters. Sequencing of the libraries was done on either Illumina HiSeq 2500 (2x100 bp) or NovaSeq (2x150 bp). Per the original workflow: MIGEC handled demultiplexing of reads and collapsing into UMI consensus sequences, while MiXCR performed V(D)J alignment. Using edgeR on replicate PBMC samples, clonotypes were called vaccine-responding if FDR was below 0.01 and the log2 fold change was above 5 up to day 15. Each bulk clonotype received a CD4 or CD8 identity based on whether the sequenced CD4 or CD8 repertoire contained that clonotype at higher abundance. TCRdb itself trimmed the public reads at Q25 with fastp, ran MiXCR and retained productive beta chains. Duplicate CDR3 protein sequences are folded into a single record with the most common DNA and genes. Clone size and V and J calls follow TCRdb, not the original study. Present in this sample are a few hundred thousand distinct CDR3 sequences, 3.6% of which were seen just once. The ten top clones hold around 24% of the sample.

The CDR3 holds 16 amino acids from the cysteine to the phenylalanine. Only CDR3 DNA remains: 48 bases, in frame from the first base. V gives up 4 bases and J gives up 4 bases, and the segment between their germline ends measures 16 bases. In light of the paper, this sample's treatment or condition label describes: live attenuated yellow fever vaccine strain. Two biological replicates of bulk PBMCs were collected at each blood-draw timepoint. A standard Ficoll-Paque protocol was used to isolate PBMCs from peripheral blood. RNA was extracted with TriZol from bulk PBMCs, CD4 and CD8 fractions, and dextramer-positive and dextramer-negative fractions.

This clonotype originated in a man between 18 and 35 years old who received the YFV17D yellow fever vaccine. Material: PBMCs, obtained on the day of the yellow fever booster vaccination. The chain couples TRBV12-3 or TRBV12-4 to TRBJ2-2; the D segment is perhaps TRBD1 or TRBD2, each sharing 6 matched bases. The CDR3 region: CASSWGIGGGTGELFF. The sequenced DNA: TGTGCCAGCAGTTGGGGCATCGGGGGCGGCACCGGGGAGCTGTTTTTT.